The rows below give T cell receptor beta chains drawn from one sample of a study of early T cells in non-severe SARS-CoV-2 infection. TCRdb itself ran the 5' RACE reads through MiXCR, one entry per CDR3 protein. The sample shows approximately 75,000 distinct CDR3 sequences, approximately 14% of them seen only once. Sequencing used whole blood, obtained at baseline. The receptors shown here come from an adult who was a healthcare worker with PCR-confirmed SARS-CoV-2 infection or an uninfected control (not recorded which). Each CDR3 is given with its conserved first and last residue. The D gene is left open where the match is weak. Where a row states a size, it is once, few, many or the class of an expanded clone; other rows omit it.

DNA: TGTGCCTGGAGTCCGGACCCTCCCATATCGTTCTTC
CDR3: CAWSPDPPISFF
D: .
V: TRBV30
J: TRBJ2-1
size: .

DNA: TGCAGTGCTAGGGGGGAGTACGTAGATACGCAGTATTTT
CDR3: CSARGEYVDTQYF
D: .
V: TRBV20-1
J: TRBJ2-3
size: .

DNA: TGTGCCAGCAGTGACGAGATAGGTGGGAGTCTCTACGAGCAGTACTTC
CDR3: CASSDEIGGSLYEQYF
D: .
V: TRBV6-4
J: TRBJ2-7
size: few

DNA: TGTGCCAGCAGTTTCCTCAGGGGAGAAGCTTTCTTT
CDR3: CASSFLRGEAFF
D: .
V: TRBV27
J: TRBJ1-1
size: many

DNA: TGCGCCTGGAGTGTTTCGTTGAACACTGAAGCTTTCTTT
CDR3: CAWSVSLNTEAFF
D: .
V: TRBV30
J: TRBJ1-1
size: few

DNA: TGTGCCAGCAGGAGCTGGGGGGCTAGCTCCTACAATGAGCAGTTCTTC
CDR3: CASRSWGASSYNEQFF
D: .
V: TRBV11-2
J: TRBJ2-1
size: few

DNA: TGTGCCAGCAGCCTCCTAGCGGGTACCGACAATGAGCAGTTCTTC
CDR3: CASSLLAGTDNEQFF
D: TRBD2
V: TRBV7-9
J: TRBJ2-1
size: few

DNA: TGCGCCAGCAGCCAACCGACTAATTCCTACGAGCAGTACTTC
CDR3: CASSQPTNSYEQYF
D: .
V: TRBV4-1
J: TRBJ2-7
size: few

DNA: TGTGCCAGCAGCTTATCGAGGACGACAGATACGCAGTATTTT
CDR3: CASSLSRTTDTQYF
D: .
V: TRBV7-3
J: TRBJ2-3
size: .

DNA: TGTGCCAGTATCAACAGGGTGTGCACCGGGGAGCTGTTTTTT
CDR3: CASINRVCTGELFF
D: .
V: TRBV19
J: TRBJ2-2
size: .

DNA: TGCGCCAGCACTTCAGGGGGCGGAGAGACCCAGTACTTC
CDR3: CASTSGGGETQYF
D: TRBD1
V: TRBV5-1
J: TRBJ2-5
size: .

DNA: TGTGCCATCACCCGGGCCCCGAGGGTAGCGGGAGGGCTCTCCTACAATGAGCAGTTCTTC
CDR3: CAITRAPRVAGGLSYNEQFF
D: TRBD2
V: TRBV10-3
J: TRBJ2-1
size: .

DNA: TGCGCCAGCAGACAACACTCGGGTGTCCCCAAGAGGGCCAATGAGCAGTTCTTC
CDR3: CASRQHSGVPKRANEQFF
D: .
V: TRBV4-1
J: TRBJ2-1
size: .

DNA: TGCGCCAGCAGCCAAGTGGACAGACGGGATGGCTACACCTTC
CDR3: CASSQVDRRDGYTF
D: .
V: TRBV4-1
J: TRBJ1-2
size: .

DNA: TGTGCCAGCAGCCCAAGGGGGGAGGCTGAAGCTTTCTTT
CDR3: CASSPRGEAEAFF
D: .
V: TRBV7-8
J: TRBJ1-1
size: many

DNA: TGTGCCAGCAGGTTCACAGATACGCAGTATTTT
CDR3: CASRFTDTQYF
D: .
V: TRBV6-6
J: TRBJ2-3
size: many

DNA: TGTGCCAGCAGCTTAGCGGGAGCGGCCAATGAGCAGTTCTTC
CDR3: CASSLAGAANEQFF
D: .
V: TRBV7-6
J: TRBJ2-1
size: many

DNA: TGTGCCAGCAGTCAAACCGGGACAGGGATTCACATTCAGTACTTC
CDR3: CASSQTGTGIHIQYF
D: TRBD1
V: TRBV2
J: TRBJ2-4
size: few

DNA: TGTGCCAGCAGCTTCGAGGGGGCGAGCGAAAACATTCAGTACTTC
CDR3: CASSFEGASENIQYF
D: TRBD1
V: TRBV7-9
J: TRBJ2-4
size: many

DNA: TGCAGTGCTACCAGGACAGGGGTCTCATATGGCTACACCTTC
CDR3: CSATRTGVSYGYTF
D: TRBD1
V: TRBV20-1
J: TRBJ1-2
size: .

DNA: TGCGCCAGCAGCTTGGAACCGCTACAGGTGGGGGAGCAGTACTTC
CDR3: CASSLEPLQVGEQYF
D: .
V: TRBV5-1
J: TRBJ2-7
size: .

DNA: TGTGCCAGCAGCTTCACGGGACTAGCGGGTTACAATGAGCAGTTCTTC
CDR3: CASSFTGLAGYNEQFF
D: TRBD2
V: TRBV7-9
J: TRBJ2-1
size: many

DNA: TGTGCCAGCCAAGGAGGTGGGACAGGATTTACCTACGAGCAGTACTTC
CDR3: CASQGGGTGFTYEQYF
D: TRBD1
V: TRBV28
J: TRBJ2-7
size: .

DNA: TGCGCCAGCAAAGGGCAGCGGGAGGAGGCCTACAATGAGCAGTTCTTC
CDR3: CASKGQREEAYNEQFF
D: TRBD2
V: TRBV10-2
J: TRBJ2-1
size: .

DNA: TGTGCCAGCAGTGAGGGACAGGGGATGAACACTGAAGCTTTCTTT
CDR3: CASSEGQGMNTEAFF
D: TRBD1
V: TRBV27
J: TRBJ1-1
size: few

DNA: TGCGCCAGCAGCTTGGGGGCGGGAGTGGGCTACGAGCAGTACTTC
CDR3: CASSLGAGVGYEQYF
D: TRBD2
V: TRBV5-1
J: TRBJ2-7
size: .

DNA: TGTGCCAGCGCACAGAGGGCAAGCACCGGGGGGCTGTTTTTT
CDR3: CASAQRASTGGLFF
D: .
V: TRBV3-1
J: TRBJ2-2
size: once

DNA: TGTGCCAGCAGCCAAGAACCGGGTCGCCTTTCCTACGAGCAGTACTTC
CDR3: CASSQEPGRLSYEQYF
D: .
V: TRBV3-1
J: TRBJ2-7
size: many

DNA: TGTGCCAGCAGTGGGGTCCGGACAGGGGGTCGGAAAACAGATACGCAGTATTTT
CDR3: CASSGVRTGGRKTDTQYF
D: TRBD1
V: TRBV27
J: TRBJ2-3
size: few

DNA: TGCGCCAGCAGGTATGGGGACAGAGTCTACGAGCAGTACTTC
CDR3: CASRYGDRVYEQYF
D: TRBD1
V: TRBV5-1
J: TRBJ2-7
size: many

DNA: TGTGCCAGCAGCCGCCTAGCGGGACCGGTTAACAATGAGCAGTTCTTC
CDR3: CASSRLAGPVNNEQFF
D: TRBD2
V: TRBV3-1
J: TRBJ2-1
size: .

DNA: TGTGCCAGCAGTGACTCCTCCTGGGGCATTCAGTACTTC
CDR3: CASSDSSWGIQYF
D: .
V: TRBV2
J: TRBJ2-4
size: few

DNA: TGTGCCAGCAGCTTGGGGAGCGGGTCCACCTACGAGCAGTACTTC
CDR3: CASSLGSGSTYEQYF
D: .
V: TRBV5-4
J: TRBJ2-7
size: .

DNA: TGTGTCAGCAGCTACGGACCGACTGGAGAGCAGTACTTC
CDR3: CVSSYGPTGEQYF
D: .
V: TRBV7-3
J: TRBJ2-7
size: .

DNA: TGTGCCAGCAGTTTATCCGGGATTGCACACACAGATAAGTATTTT
CDR3: CASSLSGIAHTDKYF
D: .
V: TRBV12-3/TRBV12-4
J: TRBJ2-3
size: .

DNA: TGTGCCAGCAGCCAAGGACTAGTGGAGTTCTTC
CDR3: CASSQGLVEFF
D: .
V: TRBV14
J: TRBJ2-1
size: many

DNA: TGTGCCAGTAAAGGAGGGATCTCTGGGGCCAACGTCCTGACTTTC
CDR3: CASKGGISGANVLTF
D: .
V: TRBV19
J: TRBJ2-6
size: .

DNA: TGTGCCACACACCTAGGGCGCGCAGATACGCAGTATTTT
CDR3: CATHLGRADTQYF
D: .
V: TRBV28
J: TRBJ2-3
size: few

DNA: TGTGCCAGCAGTTATTACTATGGACGCAAGAAGGGGGAGCTGTTTTTT
CDR3: CASSYYYGRKKGELFF
D: .
V: TRBV6-5
J: TRBJ2-2
size: few

DNA: TGCGCCAGCAGCTTGGCGGGACCACCCGTTTCCTACGAGCAGTACTTC
CDR3: CASSLAGPPVSYEQYF
D: .
V: TRBV5-1
J: TRBJ2-7
size: few

DNA: TGTGCCAGCAGCAGCCGGGACTACCAAGAGACCCAGTACTTC
CDR3: CASSSRDYQETQYF
D: .
V: TRBV27
J: TRBJ2-5
size: many

DNA: TGTGCCAGCAGCGTCCCGCTCTGGCGGGAGTCCACAGATACGCAGTATTTT
CDR3: CASSVPLWRESTDTQYF
D: TRBD2
V: TRBV7-9
J: TRBJ2-3
size: .

DNA: TGTGCCAGCAGCTTAGTTGGGGACGAGCAGTACTTC
CDR3: CASSLVGDEQYF
D: .
V: TRBV7-9
J: TRBJ2-7
size: few

DNA: TGCGCCAGCAGCTTGGGTGGGGGCGCGGATCAGCCCCAGCATTTT
CDR3: CASSLGGGADQPQHF
D: .
V: TRBV5-1
J: TRBJ1-5
size: few

DNA: TGTGCCAGCAGTAAAATAGCGGGAGGGACCTACGAGCAGTACTTC
CDR3: CASSKIAGGTYEQYF
D: TRBD2
V: TRBV6-6
J: TRBJ2-7
size: .

DNA: TGTGCCAGCAGCATCCTGACAGGGGGGGCCGGGGAGCTGTTTTTT
CDR3: CASSILTGGAGELFF
D: TRBD1
V: TRBV7-2
J: TRBJ2-2
size: .

DNA: TGTGCCAGCCTAGCGGAGACCTACAATGAGCAGTTCTTC
CDR3: CASLAETYNEQFF
D: TRBD2
V: TRBV13
J: TRBJ2-1
size: few

DNA: TGTGCCAGCAGCGTAGATCAGAGGGCGGGTGAGACCCAGTACTTC
CDR3: CASSVDQRAGETQYF
D: .
V: TRBV9
J: TRBJ2-5
size: .

DNA: TGCGCCAGCAGTGGACTAGCGGGTAGCTCCTACGAGCAGTACTTC
CDR3: CASSGLAGSSYEQYF
D: TRBD2
V: TRBV5-1
J: TRBJ2-7
size: many

DNA: TGTGCCAGCACCTCCCAAGGGAGGACCCACAATGAGCAGTTCTTC
CDR3: CASTSQGRTHNEQFF
D: .
V: TRBV28
J: TRBJ2-1
size: .

DNA: TGCAGTGCTAGAGTAGCTAGCGGGAGGAATAATGAGCAGTTCTTC
CDR3: CSARVASGRNNEQFF
D: TRBD2
V: TRBV20-1
J: TRBJ2-1
size: many

DNA: TGTGCCGGCAGTTCCCCGACTAGCGGGATACGGAAAGAGACCCAGTACTTC
CDR3: CAGSSPTSGIRKETQYF
D: TRBD2
V: TRBV6-7
J: TRBJ2-5
size: once

DNA: TGTGCCAGCAGACCAGGACAGGAGACCTACGAGCAGTACTTC
CDR3: CASRPGQETYEQYF
D: TRBD1
V: TRBV27
J: TRBJ2-7
size: few

DNA: TGTGCCAGCAGCCGGGCGGCTAACAATGAGCAGTTCTTC
CDR3: CASSRAANNEQFF
D: .
V: TRBV16
J: TRBJ2-1
size: .